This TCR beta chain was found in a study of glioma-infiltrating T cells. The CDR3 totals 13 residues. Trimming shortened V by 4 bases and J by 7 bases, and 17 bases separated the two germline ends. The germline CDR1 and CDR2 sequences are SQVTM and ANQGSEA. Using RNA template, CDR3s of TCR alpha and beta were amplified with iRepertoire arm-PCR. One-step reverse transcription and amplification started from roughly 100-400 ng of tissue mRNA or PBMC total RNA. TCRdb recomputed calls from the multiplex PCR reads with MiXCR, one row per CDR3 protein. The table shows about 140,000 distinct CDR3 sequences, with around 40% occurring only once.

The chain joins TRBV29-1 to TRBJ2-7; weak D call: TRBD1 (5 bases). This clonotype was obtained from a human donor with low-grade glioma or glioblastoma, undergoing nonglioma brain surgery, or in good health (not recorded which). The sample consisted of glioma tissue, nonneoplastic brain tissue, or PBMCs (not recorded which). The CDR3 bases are TGCAGCGTTGCGTTGGTGGCAGGGAATGAGCAGTACTTC. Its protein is CSVALVAGNEQYF.